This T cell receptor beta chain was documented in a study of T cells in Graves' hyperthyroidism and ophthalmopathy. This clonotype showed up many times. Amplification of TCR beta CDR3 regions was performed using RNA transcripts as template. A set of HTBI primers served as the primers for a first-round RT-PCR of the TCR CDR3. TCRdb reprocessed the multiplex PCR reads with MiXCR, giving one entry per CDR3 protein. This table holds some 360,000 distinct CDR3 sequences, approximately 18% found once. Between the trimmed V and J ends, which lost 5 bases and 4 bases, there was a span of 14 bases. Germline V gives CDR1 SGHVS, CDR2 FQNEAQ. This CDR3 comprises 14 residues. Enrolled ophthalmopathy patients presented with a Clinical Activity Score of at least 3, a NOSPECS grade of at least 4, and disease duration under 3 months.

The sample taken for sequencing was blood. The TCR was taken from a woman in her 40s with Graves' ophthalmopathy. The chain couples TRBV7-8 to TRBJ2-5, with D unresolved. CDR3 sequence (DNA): TGTGCCAGCAGCGCAGTCGGAGCCAGAGAGACCCAGTACTTC. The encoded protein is CASSAVGARETQYF. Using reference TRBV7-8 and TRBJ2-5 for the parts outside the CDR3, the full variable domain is GAGVSQSPRYKVAKRGQDVALRCDPISGHVSLFWYQQALGQGPEFLTYFQNEAQLDKSGLPSDRFFAERPEGSVSTLKIQRTQQEDSAVYLCASSAVGARETQYFGPGTRLLVL.